A selection of T cell receptor beta chains follows, all from one sample in a study of blood T cell repertoires in COVID-19. Generated by immunoSEQ multiplex PCR, the TCRdb table keeps only in-frame clones and is missing some. The repertoire holds 150,000 to 200,000 clones, about 80% seen once, with 22% in the top ten. Sequences were obtained from peripheral blood. The receptors shown here come from a woman older than 75 with acute or convalescent COVID-19. CDR3s include the opening cysteine and the closing phenylalanine or tryptophan. Fields, in order: V gene, J gene, D gene, clone size, CDR3 DNA, CDR3 protein. D genes are given only for firm matches. Expanded clones are given a class, and other clones once, few, many or no size at all.

v_gene: TRBV5-8
j_gene: TRBJ2-3
d_gene: NA
abundance: NA
CDR3nt: TGTGCCAGCAGCTTACCCGGGGCAGATACGCAGTATTTT
CDR3aa: CASSLPGADTQYF

v_gene: TRBV3-1/TRBV3-2
j_gene: TRBJ1-5
d_gene: NA
abundance: NA
CDR3nt: TGTGCCAGCAGCCAGACGGGGGGGACCAATCAGCCCCAGCATTTT
CDR3aa: CASSQTGGTNQPQHF

v_gene: TRBV6-5
j_gene: TRBJ1-6
d_gene: TRBD1
abundance: NA
CDR3nt: TGTGCCAGCAGTAACAGGGGGCGCGATTCACCCCTCCACTTT
CDR3aa: CASSNRGRDSPLHF

v_gene: TRBV19
j_gene: TRBJ1-1
d_gene: TRBD1
abundance: NA
CDR3nt: TGTGCCAGTAGTATAGATGCGACAGGGGCTGAAGCTTTCTTT
CDR3aa: CASSIDATGAEAFF

v_gene: TRBV25-1
j_gene: TRBJ2-7
d_gene: NA
abundance: NA
CDR3nt: TGTGCCAGCAGTGGGCAGGGCGGCACGGGCGAGCAGTACTTC
CDR3aa: CASSGQGGTGEQYF

v_gene: TRBV10-3
j_gene: TRBJ1-1
d_gene: TRBD1
abundance: NA
CDR3nt: TGTGCCATCAGAGACAGGGCGAACACTGAAGCTTTCTTT
CDR3aa: CAIRDRANTEAFF

v_gene: TRBV7-2
j_gene: TRBJ2-7
d_gene: TRBD2
abundance: NA
CDR3nt: TGTGCCAGCAGCTTCCTGAGCGGGGGCTCCTACGAGCAGTACTTC
CDR3aa: CASSFLSGGSYEQYF

v_gene: TRBV4-3
j_gene: TRBJ2-7
d_gene: TRBD2
abundance: NA
CDR3nt: TGCGCCAGCAGCCAAGATCCGAGCGGGAAACACTACGAGCAGTACTTC
CDR3aa: CASSQDPSGKHYEQYF

v_gene: TRBV29-1
j_gene: TRBJ2-5
d_gene: NA
abundance: NA
CDR3nt: TGCAGCGTTGTACAGGTGGGGAAGACCCAGTACTTC
CDR3aa: CSVVQVGKTQYF

v_gene: TRBV7-9
j_gene: TRBJ2-1
d_gene: TRBD2
abundance: NA
CDR3nt: TGTGCCAGCAGCTTAATTAGCGGGCCACAGTTCTTC
CDR3aa: CASSLISGPQFF

v_gene: TRBV5-1
j_gene: TRBJ1-1
d_gene: NA
abundance: once
CDR3nt: TGCGCCAGCAGCGTCACGGGGAGCACTGAAGCTTTCTTT
CDR3aa: CASSVTGSTEAFF

v_gene: TRBV5-4
j_gene: TRBJ2-7
d_gene: TRBD1
abundance: NA
CDR3nt: TGTGCCAGCAGCCCGGGACAGGATGCATATGAGCAGTACTTC
CDR3aa: CASSPGQDAYEQYF

v_gene: TRBV10-2
j_gene: TRBJ1-1
d_gene: TRBD1
abundance: NA
CDR3nt: TGCGCCAGCAGTGAGCGGGACAGGGGAGCTTTCTTT
CDR3aa: CASSERDRGAFF

v_gene: TRBV6-2/TRBV6-3
j_gene: TRBJ1-2
d_gene: TRBD1
abundance: NA
CDR3nt: TGTGCCAGCAGCCAACCGGGACAGGGGGCCTATGGCTACACCTTC
CDR3aa: CASSQPGQGAYGYTF

v_gene: TRBV29-1
j_gene: TRBJ2-2
d_gene: TRBD1
abundance: NA
CDR3nt: TGCAGCGCCCGACCGGGACAGGGCCGGCGCACCGGGGAGCTGTTTTTT
CDR3aa: CSARPGQGRRTGELFF

v_gene: TRBV19
j_gene: TRBJ1-1
d_gene: TRBD1
abundance: NA
CDR3nt: TGTGCCAGTAGCCCCCGGACAGGGACTGAAGCTTTCTTT
CDR3aa: CASSPRTGTEAFF

v_gene: TRBV13
j_gene: TRBJ2-1
d_gene: NA
abundance: few
CDR3nt: TGTGCCAGCAGCAGCACAGGGAATGAGCAGTTCTTC
CDR3aa: CASSSTGNEQFF

v_gene: TRBV24-1
j_gene: TRBJ2-5
d_gene: NA
abundance: NA
CDR3nt: TGTGCCACCAGTGATTTAGTCAGGGTGGAACAAGAGACCCAGTACTTC
CDR3aa: CATSDLVRVEQETQYF

v_gene: TRBV5-1
j_gene: TRBJ1-1
d_gene: TRBD1
abundance: NA
CDR3nt: TGCGCCAGCAGCACCGGACAGGGGAGGACTGAAGCTTTCTTT
CDR3aa: CASSTGQGRTEAFF

v_gene: TRBV19
j_gene: TRBJ2-1
d_gene: NA
abundance: NA
CDR3nt: TGTGCCAGTAGTACTAGTAGCTCCTACAATGAGCAGTTCTTC
CDR3aa: CASSTSSSYNEQFF

v_gene: TRBV30
j_gene: TRBJ1-1
d_gene: NA
abundance: NA
CDR3nt: TGTGCCTGGAGTGGACTGATTATTATGAACACTGAAGCTTTCTTT
CDR3aa: CAWSGLIIMNTEAFF

v_gene: TRBV6-6
j_gene: TRBJ2-1
d_gene: TRBD1
abundance: NA
CDR3nt: TGTGCCAGCAGTTACCGGACAGGGAACTACAATGAGCAGTTCTTC
CDR3aa: CASSYRTGNYNEQFF

v_gene: TRBV3-1/TRBV3-2
j_gene: TRBJ2-1
d_gene: TRBD2
abundance: NA
CDR3nt: TGTGCCAGCAGCCCTTCGGGACTAGCGGGAGGTCAGGATGAGCAGTTCTTC
CDR3aa: CASSPSGLAGGQDEQFF

v_gene: TRBV5-1
j_gene: TRBJ1-1
d_gene: NA
abundance: NA
CDR3nt: TGCGCCAGCAGCTTGCCCCCCCTTAAACAGCTCGGCACTGAAGCTTTCTTT
CDR3aa: CASSLPPLKQLGTEAFF

v_gene: TRBV7-9
j_gene: TRBJ2-3
d_gene: TRBD2
abundance: NA
CDR3nt: TGTGCCAGCAGCGCGGGACTAGCGGGAGGTGGGGATACGCAGTATTTT
CDR3aa: CASSAGLAGGGDTQYF

v_gene: TRBV9
j_gene: TRBJ2-7
d_gene: TRBD2
abundance: once
CDR3nt: TGTGCCAGCAGCGCAGCGGGAGGGCCGACCTACGAGCAGTACTTC
CDR3aa: CASSAAGGPTYEQYF

v_gene: TRBV4-2
j_gene: TRBJ2-3
d_gene: TRBD2
abundance: NA
CDR3nt: TGTGCCAGCAGCCTGAACCAACTAGCGGGAGTAGATACGCAGTATTTT
CDR3aa: CASSLNQLAGVDTQYF

v_gene: TRBV5-1
j_gene: TRBJ1-4
d_gene: NA
abundance: NA
CDR3nt: TGCGCCAGCAGCTTGGTACAGGGTAGGGGAAAACTGTTTTTT
CDR3aa: CASSLVQGRGKLFF

v_gene: TRBV7-9
j_gene: TRBJ1-5
d_gene: NA
abundance: NA
CDR3nt: TGTGCCAGCAGTCAGGACAGTGATAGCAATCAGCCCCAGCATTTT
CDR3aa: CASSQDSDSNQPQHF

v_gene: TRBV9
j_gene: TRBJ2-1
d_gene: NA
abundance: NA
CDR3nt: TGTGCCAGCAGCGTATCCAGCGGCTCCTACAATGAGCAGTTCTTC
CDR3aa: CASSVSSGSYNEQFF

v_gene: TRBV30
j_gene: TRBJ1-2
d_gene: TRBD1
abundance: NA
CDR3nt: TGTGCCTGGAGTGGCCGGGACAGGCTGTTAGGGGGCTACACCTTC
CDR3aa: CAWSGRDRLLGGYTF

v_gene: TRBV18
j_gene: TRBJ1-1
d_gene: NA
abundance: NA
CDR3nt: TGTGCCAGCTCGACGGGTCTTTACGAAGCTTTCTTT
CDR3aa: CASSTGLYEAFF

v_gene: TRBV28
j_gene: TRBJ2-7
d_gene: TRBD2
abundance: once
CDR3nt: TGTGCCAGCAGTTTGATCGCACGGGGGGTGCTCCAGAGCTCCTACGAGCAGTACTTC
CDR3aa: CASSLIARGVLQSSYEQYF

v_gene: TRBV19
j_gene: TRBJ2-1
d_gene: NA
abundance: NA
CDR3nt: TGTGCCAGTAGTAGCTTCGGGGGCTCCTACAATGAGCAGTTCTTC
CDR3aa: CASSSFGGSYNEQFF

v_gene: TRBV2
j_gene: TRBJ2-1
d_gene: TRBD2
abundance: NA
CDR3nt: TGTGCCAGCACCATAGTGGGACTAGGACGGGGTGAGGAGCAGTTCTTC
CDR3aa: CASTIVGLGRGEEQFF

v_gene: TRBV15
j_gene: TRBJ2-3
d_gene: NA
abundance: NA
CDR3nt: TGTGCCACCAGCGCCGAAGGGAGCGGCAGGTCGCAGTATTTT
CDR3aa: CATSAEGSGRSQYF

v_gene: TRBV18
j_gene: TRBJ1-2
d_gene: TRBD1
abundance: few
CDR3nt: TGTGCCAGCTCACTACAGGGGGCGGGAGATGGCTACACCTTC
CDR3aa: CASSLQGAGDGYTF

v_gene: TRBV4-1
j_gene: TRBJ2-7
d_gene: TRBD2
abundance: NA
CDR3nt: TGCGCCAGCAGCCCAACACTAGCGGAGGAGAGCTACGAGCAGTACTTC
CDR3aa: CASSPTLAEESYEQYF

v_gene: TRBV4-3
j_gene: TRBJ1-2
d_gene: TRBD1
abundance: NA
CDR3nt: TGCGCCAGCAGCCAAGATTGGGGACAGGGAGGCTATGGCTACACCTTC
CDR3aa: CASSQDWGQGGYGYTF

v_gene: TRBV12-3/TRBV12-4
j_gene: TRBJ2-4
d_gene: NA
abundance: NA
CDR3nt: TGTGCCAGCAGTTCGGGGGGCCCAACGGGTCAGTACTTC
CDR3aa: CASSSGGPTGQYF

v_gene: TRBV7-9
j_gene: TRBJ2-3
d_gene: TRBD2
abundance: NA
CDR3nt: TGTGCCAGCAGCCCCGGGACTAGCGCAGATACGCAGTATTTT
CDR3aa: CASSPGTSADTQYF

v_gene: TRBV19
j_gene: TRBJ2-1
d_gene: TRBD2
abundance: NA
CDR3nt: TGTGCCAGCCAACAAACTAGCGCCGCCTACAATGAGCAGTTCTTC
CDR3aa: CASQQTSAAYNEQFF

v_gene: TRBV19
j_gene: TRBJ1-3
d_gene: TRBD1
abundance: NA
CDR3nt: TGTGCCAGTCGGGGACAGGGGTACTACTCTGGAAACACCATATATTTT
CDR3aa: CASRGQGYYSGNTIYF

v_gene: TRBV5-1
j_gene: TRBJ2-2
d_gene: NA
abundance: NA
CDR3nt: TGCGCCAGCAGCCCCGACAGACCTAACACCGGGGAGCTGTTTTTT
CDR3aa: CASSPDRPNTGELFF

v_gene: TRBV18
j_gene: TRBJ1-5
d_gene: NA
abundance: NA
CDR3nt: TGTGCCAGCTCACCACATCCGGATCAGCCCCAGCATTTT
CDR3aa: CASSPHPDQPQHF

v_gene: TRBV4-2
j_gene: TRBJ1-6
d_gene: TRBD1
abundance: NA
CDR3nt: TGTGCCAGCAGCCAAGCTACAGGGGGCACCTATAATTCACCCCTCCACTTT
CDR3aa: CASSQATGGTYNSPLHF

v_gene: TRBV2
j_gene: TRBJ1-2
d_gene: NA
abundance: few
CDR3nt: TGTGCCAGCAGTGAATTCGTACAGCCCTATGGCTACACCTTC
CDR3aa: CASSEFVQPYGYTF

v_gene: TRBV25-1
j_gene: TRBJ1-1
d_gene: NA
abundance: NA
CDR3nt: TGTGCCAGCAGTGACCCGCGACGCGGGAACACTGAAGCTTTCTTT
CDR3aa: CASSDPRRGNTEAFF

v_gene: TRBV4-3
j_gene: TRBJ2-7
d_gene: TRBD2
abundance: NA
CDR3nt: TGCGCCAGCAGCCAAGACTCCGGGACTAGCCGCCAGATGTACGAGCAGTACTTC
CDR3aa: CASSQDSGTSRQMYEQYF

v_gene: TRBV28
j_gene: TRBJ1-5
d_gene: NA
abundance: NA
CDR3nt: TGTGCCAGCAGGTCCCACAGATACAATCAGCCCCAGCATTTT
CDR3aa: CASRSHRYNQPQHF

v_gene: TRBV5-1
j_gene: TRBJ1-1
d_gene: NA
abundance: NA
CDR3nt: TGCGCCAGCAGCTTAAACGAGGGCACTGAAGCTTTCTTT
CDR3aa: CASSLNEGTEAFF

v_gene: TRBV11-2
j_gene: TRBJ1-1
d_gene: NA
abundance: NA
CDR3nt: TGTGCCAGCAGCTTCGCCGTCCCGGGGATGGCTATGAACACTGAAGCTTTCTTT
CDR3aa: CASSFAVPGMAMNTEAFF

v_gene: TRBV12-3/TRBV12-4
j_gene: TRBJ2-7
d_gene: TRBD1
abundance: NA
CDR3nt: TGTGGGTCCGGGACAGGGGAATTCGAGCAGTACTTC
CDR3aa: CGSGTGEFEQYF